This entry lists 9 T cell receptor beta chains sequenced from one sample in a study of long-term antiretroviral therapy in people with HIV. Researchers report immunoSEQ v3.0 was run at survey level. Using immunoSEQ multiplex PCR, the repertoire was profiled, and TCRdb retains in-frame clones only, with some absent. The sample includes 15,000 to 20,000 clones, 90% to 95% of them seen just once. This material consisted of unsorted PBMCs, taken 0.3 years after starting antiretroviral therapy. The receptors were gathered from a man aged 60 to 75 with HIV.

J is TRBJ1-4 and V is TRBV4-3; 9 nucleotides agree with TRBD1. The CDR3 extends over 16 amino acids. Germline V CDR1 and CDR2: LGHNA, YSLEER. Trimming took 2 bases from V and 7 from J; bases not matched to a gene: 8. This CDR3 reads CASSQTGGAWGEKLFF. CDR3 in DNA: TGCGCCAGCAGCCAAACAGGGGGCGCATGGGGTGAAAAACTGTTTTTT.

The gene calls are TRBV11-2 and TRBJ2-7; unclear D gene. The CDR3 runs 14 residues. From germline, CDR1 is SGHAT and CDR2 FQNNGV. V lost 2 bases, J lost 2 bases, and 10 bases lay in between. The CDR3 spells CASSLTTLTYEQYF. DNA for the CDR3: TGTGCCAGCAGCTTAACTACCTTAACCTACGAGCAGTACTTC.

V gene TRBV30 combines with J gene TRBJ2-7; 7 bases line up with TRBD1. This CDR3 has 11 amino acids. J was trimmed by 11 bases and V by 2 bases; bases with no gene match: 6. CDR1 and CDR2 (germline): GTSNPN, SVGIG (reference sequence). The CDR3: CAWSPGGREYF. DNA of the CDR3: TGTGCCTGGAGTCCAGGGGGACGAGAGTACTTC.

As DNA, the CDR3 is TGTGCCAGCAGTACCGGACAGGCCTTGGGCTACACCTTC. The encoded protein is CASSTGQALGYTF. The chain carries TRBV2 and TRBJ1-2, with TRBD1 matching over 7 bases. CDR3 size: 13 residues. The V gene's germline CDR1 is SNHLY and CDR2 FYNNEI. V dropped 5 bases and J dropped 8; count of bases not matched to a gene: 8.

The chain combines TRBV6-5 with TRBJ2-5, with D tentatively TRBD2 (5 bases). Germline V gives CDR1 MNHEY, CDR2 SVGAGI. V gave up 5 bases and J gave up 1 base, with 8 bases separating them. The CDR3 is 13 residues long. The chain's CDR3 is CASSRRIQETQYF. In nucleotides, the CDR3 is TGTGCCAGCAGTCGGAGGATCCAAGAGACCCAGTACTTC.

CDR3 sequence (DNA): TGTGCCAGCAGGTACGCCGGACGGGGTTTTAACTATGGCTACACCTTC. It is translated as CASRYAGRGFNYGYTF. The gene calls are TRBV7-3 and TRBJ1-2; D is ambiguous. The CDR3 totals 16 residues. Germline V gene sequence: CDR1 SGHTA, CDR2 FQGTGA. V lost 6 bases and J 1 base, leaving 18 bases between the germline ends.

V gene TRBV7-3 combines with J gene TRBJ2-2, with D maybe TRBD2 (6 bases). The CDR3 extends over 16 amino acids. Germline lookup yields CDR1 SGHTA and CDR2 FQGTGA. Trimming pared 1 base from V and 5 bases from J, leaving 14 bases between. DNA of the CDR3: TGTGCCAGCAGCTTAATTCCTAGCGTGGGGACCGGGGAGCTGTTTTTT. Translated, it gives CASSLIPSVGTGELFF.

The chain joins TRBV5-1 to TRBJ1-3; tentatively, D is TRBD1 (5 bases). Trimming took off 0 bases at V and 2 bases at J, with 9 bases between the two ends. Germline V gene data show CDR1 as SGHRS and CDR2 as YFSETQ. This CDR3 contains 15 residues. The CDR3 here is CASSLVGGAGNTIYF. The CDR3 bases are TGCGCCAGCAGCTTGGTCGGGGGAGCTGGAAACACCATATATTTT.

The J gene is TRBJ2-7, the V gene TRBV7-3; D is uncertain. The V end lost 1 base, the J end lost 3 bases, and 13 bases lay between the germline ends. CDR1 is SGHTA, CDR2 FQGTGA, per germline. The CDR3 totals 15 residues. CDR3 coding DNA: TGTGCCAGCAGCTTAAATAGGGTTTCTGTCTACGAGCAGTACTTC. It codes for CASSLNRVSVYEQYF.